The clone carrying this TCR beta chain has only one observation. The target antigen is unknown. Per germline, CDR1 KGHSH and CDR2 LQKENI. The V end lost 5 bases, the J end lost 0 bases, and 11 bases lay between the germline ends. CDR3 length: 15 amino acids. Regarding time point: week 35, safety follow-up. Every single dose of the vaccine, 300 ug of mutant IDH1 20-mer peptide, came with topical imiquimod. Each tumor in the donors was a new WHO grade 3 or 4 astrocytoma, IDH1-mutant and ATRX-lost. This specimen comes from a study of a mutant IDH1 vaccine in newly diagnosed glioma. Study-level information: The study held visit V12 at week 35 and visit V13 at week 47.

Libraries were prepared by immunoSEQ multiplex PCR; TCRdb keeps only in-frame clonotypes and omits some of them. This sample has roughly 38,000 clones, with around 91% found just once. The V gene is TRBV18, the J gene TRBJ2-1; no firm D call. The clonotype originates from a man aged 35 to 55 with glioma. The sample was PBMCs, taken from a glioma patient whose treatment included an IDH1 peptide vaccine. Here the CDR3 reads CASSVLSFSYNEQFF. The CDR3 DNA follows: TGTGCCAGCTCAGTCTTGTCTTTCTCCTACAATGAGCAGTTCTTC.